These 21 T cell receptor beta chains came from one sample sequenced in a study of metastatic and nonmetastatic thyroid tumors. TCRdb re-called clones via MiXCR from the PCR reads. The table lists over 30,000 clones, 18% of them singletons. Thyroid surgery took place with no prior treatment in any patient. Material for sequencing was tumor tissue. These receptors all come from a female donor with papillary thyroid cancer or a benign thyroid nodule (not recorded which). Some clones in this sample may be carry-over from other donors' samples.

This clone was found many times. The chain uses TRBV12-3 or TRBV12-4 and TRBJ2-3; 7 bases are shared with TRBD1. This CDR3 comprises 17 residues. The junction had 19 bases not matched to a gene; V was cut back by 5 bases and J by 8 bases. Here the CDR3 reads CASSPWTGRFILGTQYF. CDR3 DNA: TGTGCCAGCAGTCCTTGGACAGGCCGTTTTATCCTAGGTACGCAGTATTTT.

This clone occurred many times. The chain combines TRBV10-2 with TRBJ2-6; D is unresolved. CDR1 and CDR2 (germline): WSHSY, SAAADI. This CDR3 region has 15 residues. Trimming removed 1 base at V and 1 base at J, with 5 bases between. The CDR3 spells CASSELGSGANVLTF. CDR3 in DNA: TGCGCCAGCAGTGAGTTGGGGTCTGGGGCCAACGTCCTGACTTTC.

The genes are TRBV15 and TRBJ1-4, with a tentative D call TRBD1 (5 bases). Between the trimmed V and J ends, which lost 9 bases and 10 bases, there was a span of 15 bases. This CDR3 is 12 amino acids long. CDR1 is LNHNV and CDR2 is YYDKDF in the germline V gene (reference sequence). The CDR3: CATGPLGGKLFF. The CDR3 DNA follows: TGTGCCACGGGACCCCTTGGAGGAAAACTGTTTTTT.

This clone has only a few counts. V gene TRBV3-1 combines with J gene TRBJ2-1; D gene uncertain. CDR1 and CDR2 (germline): LGHDT, YNNKEL (reference sequence). V lost 2 bases, J lost 5 bases, and 4 bases lay in between. This CDR3 comprises 12 residues. CDR3 region: CASSQLNNEQFF. The CDR3 DNA reads as TGTGCCAGCAGCCAACTGAACAATGAGCAGTTCTTC.

This clone was detected ten times or more. The chain couples TRBV27 to TRBJ2-7; a weak D match, TRBD2 (6 bases). The germline V gene encodes CDR1 MNHEY and CDR2 SMNVEV (reference sequence). The CDR3 loop spans 17 amino acids. The germline V and J ends were trimmed by 4 bases and 0 bases, with 19 bases remaining between them. In DNA form, the CDR3 reads TGTGCCAGCAGTTCGACTAGTGTATACGTGAGCTCCTACGAGCAGTACTTC. Translation gives CASSSTSVYVSSYEQYF.

This clone is categorized as medium-sized. The chain couples TRBV6-1 to TRBJ2-1, with D perhaps matching TRBD1 (7 bases). Per the germline V gene, CDR1 is MNHNS and CDR2 is SASEGT. Trimming cost V 2 bases and J 4 bases, with 12 bases left between them. The CDR3 consists of 15 residues. CDR3 bases: TGTGCCAGCAGTGAATGGTCAGGGGGGTACAATGAGCAGTTCTTC. It translates to CASSEWSGGYNEQFF.

This clone was seen a handful of times. The chain has TRBV6-1 and TRBJ2-7; no reliable D call. Germline V gene sequence: CDR1 MNHNS, CDR2 SASEGT. Trimming stripped 6 bases from V and 0 bases from J, with 15 bases between. The CDR3 loop spans 15 amino acids. The chain's CDR3 is CASRTLWGISYEQYF. CDR3 DNA: TGTGCCAGCAGAACCTTGTGGGGAATCTCCTACGAGCAGTACTTC.

This clone was detected ten times or more. V gene TRBV12-3 or TRBV12-4 combines with J gene TRBJ2-1; 8 nucleotides agree with TRBD2. The V and J ends lost 5 bases and 9 bases, in that order; junction bases with no gene match: 15. This CDR3 comprises 16 residues. In DNA, the CDR3 is TGTGCCAGCAGTACCCCGGCCACGGGGGGGCTCGGTGAGCAGTTCTTC. Translating gives CASSTPATGGLGEQFF.

This clone was seen ten or more times. V is TRBV2 and J is TRBJ1-1; D not resolved. The CDR3 consists of 12 residues. Trimming cost V 5 bases and J 5 bases, with 9 bases left between them. Germline V gene data show CDR1 as SNHLY and CDR2 as FYNNEI. This CDR3 reads CASSRRETEAFF. The CDR3 DNA reads TGTGCCAGCAGTAGGCGGGAGACTGAAGCTTTCTTT.

This chain links TRBV14 with TRBJ2-3; D is perhaps TRBD1 or TRBD2 (5 bases each). Between the trimmed V and J ends, which lost 4 bases and 1 base, there was a span of 15 bases. The CDR3 sequence is 16 residues long. Germline V gene lookup returns CDR1 SGHDN and CDR2 FVKESK. The CDR3 region has the DNA TGTGCCAGCAGCCCGGGGCCCAGTGCAGGCACAGATACGCAGTATTTT. It yields the protein CASSPGPSAGTDTQYF.

This clone appeared many times. This chain links TRBV20-1 with TRBJ2-5, with 9 bases aligning to TRBD2. V shed 0 bases, J shed 1 base, and the junction held 6 bases outside the gene matches. This CDR3 is 16 amino acids long. The germline gives CDR1 DFQATT, CDR2 SNEGSKA (reference sequence). The CDR3 DNA reads TGCAGTGCTAGAGATTTAGCGGGGGCAATCCAAGAGACCCAGTACTTC. It is translated as CSARDLAGAIQETQYF.

This clone occurred many times. The rearrangement links TRBV20-1 to TRBJ2-2; 9 bases map to TRBD1. There are 16 residues in the CDR3. Trimming removed 0 bases from V and 3 bases from J; junction bases left unmatched: 5. Germline-derived CDR1 and CDR2 are DFQATT and SNEGSKA (reference sequence). CDR3 residues: CSARDFRTGDTGELFF. CDR3 DNA: TGCAGTGCTAGAGATTTTCGGACAGGGGACACCGGGGAGCTGTTTTTT.

By sample share, this clone is medium-sized. V usage is TRBV6-5 and J usage is TRBJ2-1; 10 nucleotides align to TRBD2. The CDR3 loop spans 16 amino acids. The germline V gene encodes CDR1 MNHEY and CDR2 SVGAGI. V shed 2 bases and J 2 bases; nucleotides not matched to a gene: 3. The CDR3 coding sequence is TGTGCCAGCAGTTACGCTCTAGCGGGAGCCTACAATGAGCAGTTCTTC. It translates to CASSYALAGAYNEQFF.

This clone has a count of ten or more. The chain employs TRBV5-1 and TRBJ2-7; TRBD2 might be the D (6 bases). The CDR3 runs 13 residues. Germline CDR1 and CDR2: SGHRS and YFSETQ. V was clipped by 4 bases and J by 2 bases, with 10 bases between them. CDR3 sequence: CASSKAGTYEQYF. For the CDR3, the DNA is TGCGCCAGCAGCAAAGCGGGTACCTACGAGCAGTACTTC.

A few counts support this clone. The chain carries TRBV28 and TRBJ2-1; the match to TRBD2 covers 7 bases. With 5 bases clipped from V and 7 bases from J, the junction kept 11 bases outside the gene matches. Germline CDR1 is MDHEN and CDR2 is SYDVKM. The CDR3 runs to 15 residues. CDR3 region: CASSLPGLLRNEQFF. For the CDR3, the DNA is TGTGCCAGCAGTCTGCCGGGACTACTTAGAAATGAGCAGTTCTTC.

This clone was counted at least ten times. V is TRBV19 and J is TRBJ1-5; D is undetermined. Germline-derived CDR1 and CDR2 are LNHDA and SQIVND (reference sequence). The CDR3 sequence is 14 residues long. V lost 1 base, J lost 6 bases, and 10 bases lay in between. The CDR3 nucleotides are TGTGCCAGTAGTATAGGTGGCTCGGGTCAGCCCCAGCATTTT. Encoded protein: CASSIGGSGQPQHF.

The table lists this clone with many counts. The chain employs TRBV27 and TRBJ1-4, with D unresolved. The germline gives CDR1 MNHEY, CDR2 SMNVEV (reference sequence). V lost 5 bases and J lost 5, with 15 bases in between. The CDR3 consists of 15 residues. The CDR3 region is CASSLSRALNEKLFF. In DNA, the CDR3 is TGTGCCAGCAGTCTCAGCCGGGCCCTAAATGAAAAACTGTTTTTT.

In this sample, this clone turned up a few times. The junction departs from the called germline gene at one end, perhaps through a read error. CDR3 amino acids: CVSSVHRINTGELFF. The CDR3 DNA reads TGTGTCAGCAGTGTGCACAGGATAAACACCGGGGAGCTGTTTTTT. The chain is built from TRBV6-1 and TRBJ2-2; weak D call: TRBD1 (5 bases). This CDR3 contains 15 residues. CDR1 is MNHNS and CDR2 is SASEGT in the germline V gene.

By proportion, this clone is medium-sized (0.01 to 0.1%). The rearrangement links TRBV11-1 to TRBJ1-2, with TRBD1 matching 8 bases. Germline lookup yields CDR1 SGHAT and CDR2 FQDESV (reference sequence). The CDR3 is 16 amino acids. J gave up 4 bases and V 5 bases, and 12 bases lay outside the gene matches. The CDR3 DNA follows: TGTGCCAGCAGCCACTTGACAGGGGTCAAGGGCTATGGCTACACCTTC. Its translation: CASSHLTGVKGYGYTF. Full variable domain (outside the CDR3, taken from reference TRBV11-1 and TRBJ1-2): EAEVAQSPRYKITEKSQAVAFWCDPISGHATLYWYRQILGQGPELLVQFQDESVVDDSQLPKDRFSAERLKGVDSTLKIQPAELGDSAMYLCASSHLTGVKGYGYTFGSGTRLTVV.

This clone showed up just a few times. The rearrangement joins TRBV9 to TRBJ2-5; TRBD1 might be the D (6 bases). CDR1 is SGDLS and CDR2 is YYNGEE in the germline V gene. The CDR3 sequence is 14 residues long. Deletions cut 0 bases from V and 5 bases from J, with 11 bases between. CDR3 sequence (DNA): TGTGCCAGCAGCGTAGCAGGGGTGGAGGAGACCCAGTACTTC. Protein sequence: CASSVAGVEETQYF.

This clone is classed as medium-sized. This rearrangement joins TRBV27 to TRBJ1-2; 9 bases line up with TRBD1. V shed 6 bases, J shed 4 bases, and the junction held 3 bases outside the gene matches. There are 13 residues in the CDR3. Germline V gene sequence: CDR1 MNHEY, CDR2 SMNVEV (reference sequence). The CDR3 sequence is CASSQTGGYGYTF. The CDR3 DNA follows: TGTGCCAGCAGCCAGACAGGGGGCTATGGCTACACCTTC.